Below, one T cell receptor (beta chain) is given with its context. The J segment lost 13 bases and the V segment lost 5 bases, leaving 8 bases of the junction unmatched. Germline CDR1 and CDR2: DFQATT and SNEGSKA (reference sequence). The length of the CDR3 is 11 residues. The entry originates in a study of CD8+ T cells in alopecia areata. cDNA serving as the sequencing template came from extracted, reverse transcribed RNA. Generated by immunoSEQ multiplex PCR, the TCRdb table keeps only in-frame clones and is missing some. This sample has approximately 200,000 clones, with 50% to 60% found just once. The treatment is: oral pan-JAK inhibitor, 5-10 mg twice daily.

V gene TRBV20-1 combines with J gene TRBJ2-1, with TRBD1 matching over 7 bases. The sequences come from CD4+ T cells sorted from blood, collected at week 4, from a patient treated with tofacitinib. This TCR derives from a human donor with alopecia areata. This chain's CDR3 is CSADNTGEQFF. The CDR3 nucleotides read TGCAGTGCTGATAACACAGGGGAACAGTTCTTC.